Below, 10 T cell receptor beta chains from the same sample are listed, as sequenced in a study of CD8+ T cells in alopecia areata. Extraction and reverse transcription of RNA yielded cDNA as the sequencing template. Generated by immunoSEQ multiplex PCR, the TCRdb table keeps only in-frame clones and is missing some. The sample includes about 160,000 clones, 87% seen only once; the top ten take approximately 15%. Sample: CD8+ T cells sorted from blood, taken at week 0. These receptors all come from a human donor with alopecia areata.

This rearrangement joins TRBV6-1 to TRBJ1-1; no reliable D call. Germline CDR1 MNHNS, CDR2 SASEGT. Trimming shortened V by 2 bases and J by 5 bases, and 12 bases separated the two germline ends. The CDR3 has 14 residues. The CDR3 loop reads CASSELGGGTEAFF. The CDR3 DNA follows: TGTGCCAGCAGTGAATTGGGCGGCGGGACTGAAGCTTTCTTT.

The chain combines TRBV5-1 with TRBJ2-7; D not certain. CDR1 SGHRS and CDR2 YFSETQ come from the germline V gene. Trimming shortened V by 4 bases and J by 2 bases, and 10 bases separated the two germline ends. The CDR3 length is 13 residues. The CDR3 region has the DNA TGCGCCAGCAGCCTCTCTAGGGCCTACGAGCAGTACTTC. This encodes CASSLSRAYEQYF.

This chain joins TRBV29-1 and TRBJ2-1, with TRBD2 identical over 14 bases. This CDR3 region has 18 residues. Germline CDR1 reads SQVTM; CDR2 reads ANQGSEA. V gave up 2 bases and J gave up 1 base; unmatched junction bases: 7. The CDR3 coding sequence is TGCAGCGTTGAACCGGGACTAGCGGGAGAGGCATCCTACAATGAGCAGTTCTTC. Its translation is CSVEPGLAGEASYNEQFF.

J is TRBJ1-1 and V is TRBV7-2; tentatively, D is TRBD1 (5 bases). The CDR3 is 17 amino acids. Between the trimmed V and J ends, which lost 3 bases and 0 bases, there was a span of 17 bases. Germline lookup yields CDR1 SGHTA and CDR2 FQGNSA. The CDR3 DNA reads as TGTGCCAGCAGCTTGGGACCAGTTGAATACATGAACACTGAAGCTTTCTTT. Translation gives CASSLGPVEYMNTEAFF.

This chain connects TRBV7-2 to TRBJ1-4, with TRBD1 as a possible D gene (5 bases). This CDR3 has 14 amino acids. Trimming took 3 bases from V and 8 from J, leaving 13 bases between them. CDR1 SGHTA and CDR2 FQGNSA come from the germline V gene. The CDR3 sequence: CASSFNSGNEKLFF. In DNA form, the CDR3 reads TGTGCCAGCAGCTTTAACTCAGGGAACGAAAAACTGTTTTTT.

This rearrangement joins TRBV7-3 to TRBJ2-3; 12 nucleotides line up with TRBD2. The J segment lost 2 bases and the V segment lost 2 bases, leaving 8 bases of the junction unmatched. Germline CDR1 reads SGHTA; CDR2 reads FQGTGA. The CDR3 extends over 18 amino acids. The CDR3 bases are TGTGCCAGCAGCTTATCTCCTACTAGCGGGGGGAACACAGATACGCAGTATTTT. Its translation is CASSLSPTSGGNTDTQYF.

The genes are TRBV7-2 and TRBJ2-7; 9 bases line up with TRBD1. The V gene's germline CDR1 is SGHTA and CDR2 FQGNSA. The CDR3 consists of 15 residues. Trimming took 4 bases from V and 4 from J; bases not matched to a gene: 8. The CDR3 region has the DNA TGTGCCAGCAGCTCACCGGGACAGGGTGATTACGAGCAGTACTTC. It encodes CASSSPGQGDYEQYF.

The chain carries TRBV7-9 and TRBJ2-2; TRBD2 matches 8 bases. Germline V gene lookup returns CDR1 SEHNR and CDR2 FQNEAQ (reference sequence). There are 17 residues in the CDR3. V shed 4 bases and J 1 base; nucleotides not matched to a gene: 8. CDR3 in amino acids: CASSSPGGGRNTGELFF. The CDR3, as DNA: TGTGCCAGCAGCTCCCCCGGGGGGGGCAGGAACACCGGGGAGCTGTTTTTT.

In DNA form, the CDR3 reads TGCGCCAGCAGCCCCCGCTGGTCCCGGGAGACCCAGTACTTC. It translates to CASSPRWSRETQYF. The V call is TRBV5-1, the J call TRBJ2-5; no clear D. Per the germline V gene, CDR1 is SGHRS and CDR2 is YFSETQ. The CDR3 contains 14 residues. With 4 bases removed from V and 5 bases from J, the gap between germline ends came to 15 bases.

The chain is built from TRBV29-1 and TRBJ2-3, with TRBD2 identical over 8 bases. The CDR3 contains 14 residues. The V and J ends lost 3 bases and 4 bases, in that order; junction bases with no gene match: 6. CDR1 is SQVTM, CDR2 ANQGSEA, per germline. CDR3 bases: TGCAGCGTTGACGCCGGACTAGCATCAGATACGCAGTATTTT. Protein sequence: CSVDAGLASDTQYF.